The sequence of this T cell receptor beta chain was determined in a study of T cells after yellow fever vaccination. As for the study in general: Fractions with few cells were prepared using SMART-Seq v4 Ultra Low Input. Findings of the study overall: One caveat is that FACS-sorted repertoires could contain abundant clonotypes contaminating from the bulk population. Across the CD4 and CD8 compartments, a small share of clonotypes was present in both. Weaker, the secondary response peaked sooner, at day 5 versus 15.

This clonotype showed up just a few times. Its antigen is not known. TCRdb re-derived calls from the 5' RACE reads in MiXCR, one entry per CDR3 protein. The sample shows around 500,000 distinct CDR3 sequences, 20% to 25% of them seen only once. Trimming took off 6 bases at V and 4 bases at J, with 12 bases between the two ends. Germline V gene data show CDR1 as DFQATT and CDR2 as SNEGSKA (reference sequence). The CDR3 loop spans 12 amino acids. The sample was PBMCs, taken less than 25 days after the first yellow fever vaccination. The rearrangement uses TRBV20-1 and TRBJ1-1, with D perhaps TRBD1 (6 bases). This sequence was found in a man aged 18-30 years who received the YFV17D yellow fever vaccine. CDR3 residues: CSAGEGGTEAFF. The DNA for the CDR3 is TGCAGTGCCGGGGAGGGGGGCACTGAAGCTTTCTTT.